This record looks at one T cell receptor (beta chain) sequence and its context. Its antigen is still unknown. This sample is drawn from a study of cytomegalovirus exposure and HLA in healthy donors. Findings of the study overall: CMV serostatus stood as the only immune exposure information on hand.

The PCR contained 60 Vbeta and 13 Jbeta primers. The assay was immunoSEQ multiplex PCR, and TCRdb's table has in-frame clones only and misses some. The repertoire holds about 96,000 clones, approximately 72% seen once, with approximately 3% in the top ten. Germline CDR1 reads SGDLS; CDR2 reads YYNGEE. The CDR3 is 16 amino acids. V lost 4 bases to trimming and J lost 0 bases; unmatched junction nucleotides: 4. V is TRBV9 and J is TRBJ2-6, with 7 bases identical to TRBD2. Sequenced: PBMCs. The sequence was collected from a female donor in good health and CMV-seropositive. CDR3 amino acids: CASSQERDSGANVLTF. DNA for the CDR3: TGTGCCAGCAGCCAGGAGCGGGACTCTGGGGCCAACGTCCTGACTTTC.